The 30 T cell receptor beta chains reported below all come from one sample, sequenced in a study of blood T cell repertoires in COVID-19. TCRdb's table, derived via immunoSEQ multiplex PCR, lists solely in-frame clones and lacks some. The sample lists some 45,000 clones, almost 85% seen once, with less than 25% in the top ten. Specimen: peripheral blood. These receptors originate from a woman in her sixties or seventies with acute or convalescent COVID-19.

This chain links TRBV7-2 with TRBJ1-5; TRBD1 is a possible D gene (6 bases). Germline-derived CDR1 and CDR2 are SGHTA and FQGNSA. This CDR3 is built from 13 residues. The V and J ends lost 3 bases and 5 bases respectively, with 8 bases between them. The CDR3 DNA reads as TGTGCCAGCAGCTTCTGGACAGATCAGCCCCAGCATTTT. The encoded protein is CASSFWTDQPQHF.

This chain joins TRBV11-2 and TRBJ2-1; D is perhaps TRBD2 (6 bases). Trimming left V 7 bases short and J 2 bases short, with 15 bases between. CDR3 size: 15 residues. The germline gives CDR1 SGHAT, CDR2 FQNNGV. CDR3 nucleotides: TGTGCCAGCACCCCCTACGGGAGCCCCTACAATGAGCAGTTCTTC. As protein: CASTPYGSPYNEQFF.

The chain joins TRBV19 to TRBJ2-3, with TRBD2 identical over 9 bases. The CDR3 consists of 17 residues. Germline trimming cut 5 bases from V and 5 bases from J; bases unmatched to any gene: 14. Germline lookup yields CDR1 LNHDA and CDR2 SQIVND (reference sequence). In DNA form, the CDR3 reads TGTGCCAGTAGTTCCGGGACTAGCCTTCTTCTAGGAGATACGCAGTATTTT. It specifies CASSSGTSLLLGDTQYF.

The CDR3 region has the DNA TGTGCCAGCTCATCGACAGGGGACACCGGGGAGCTGTTTTTT. Its protein product is CASSSTGDTGELFF. The J gene is TRBJ2-2, the V gene TRBV18, with 8 bases fitting TRBD1. CDR1 KGHSH and CDR2 LQKENI come from the germline V gene. Trimming took 5 bases from V and 3 from J; bases not matched to a gene: 2. The CDR3 is made up of 14 amino acids.

This chain uses TRBV3-1 (or the pseudogene TRBV3-2) with TRBJ2-3, with a weak D call TRBD2 (5 bases). The CDR3 totals 11 residues. Trimming shortened V by 6 bases and J by 4 bases, and 5 bases separated the two germline ends. Germline V gene lookup returns CDR1 LGHDT and CDR2 YNNKEL (reference sequence). CDR3 sequence (DNA): TGTGCCAGCAGGGACTCAGATACGCAGTATTTT. Translated: CASRDSDTQYF.

The J gene is TRBJ2-2, the V gene TRBV5-6, with D perhaps TRBD1 (6 bases). The CDR3 is 14 amino acids. V lost 2 bases and J 5 bases, leaving 10 bases between the germline ends. Germline V gives CDR1 SGHDT, CDR2 YYEEEE. CDR3 in amino acids: CASSFTGRTGELFF. The CDR3 DNA reads as TGTGCCAGCAGCTTCACAGGGAGAACCGGGGAGCTGTTTTTT.

The V call is TRBV7-3, the J call TRBJ1-2; TRBD1 aligns across 7 bases. The CDR3 runs to 12 residues. Germline V lookup: CDR1 SGHTA, CDR2 FQGTGA. Unmatched junction bases numbered 5, after V lost 5 bases and J lost 8 bases. CDR3 loop: CASSPGGGGYTF. In DNA form, the CDR3 reads TGTGCCAGCAGCCCGGGAGGGGGCGGCTACACCTTC.

The chain combines TRBV27 with TRBJ2-7, with TRBD1 matching 10 bases. Losses at the gene ends were 5 bases for V and 4 bases for J; bases not matched to a gene: 5. There are 14 residues in the CDR3. Germline-derived CDR1 and CDR2 are MNHEY and SMNVEV (reference sequence). CDR3 nucleotide sequence: TGTGCCAGCAGTCCGGGACAGGGGTTGTACGAGCAGTACTTC. This codes for CASSPGQGLYEQYF.

This clone came up once. The CDR3 loop reads CASSQDMGGYEQYF. The CDR3 DNA is TGTGCCAGCAGCCAAGATATGGGCGGGTACGAGCAGTACTTC. The rearrangement uses TRBV4-2 and TRBJ2-7; D possibly corresponds to TRBD2 (5 bases). Trimming removed 0 bases at V and 4 bases at J, with 10 bases between. The length of the CDR3 is 14 residues. Germline values: CDR1 LGHNA, CDR2 YNFKEQ.

Turning to this clone: An end of the junction does not agree with germline; a read error may underlie this. The chain employs TRBV30 and TRBJ1-2; D is possibly TRBD1 (5 bases). The CDR3 runs to 12 residues. CDR1 and CDR2 (germline): GTSNPN, SVGIG (reference sequence). CDR3 residues: CTCSQGTTGYTF. In nucleotides, the CDR3 is TGTACCTGCTCCCAGGGCACAACAGGCTACACCTTC.

This clone was picked up a small number of times. This chain connects TRBV29-1 to TRBJ1-1; D is possibly TRBD1 (5 bases). The ends were cut back, 7 bases at V and 1 base at J, with 13 bases in the middle. The V gene's germline CDR1 is SQVTM and CDR2 ANQGSEA. The CDR3 covers 13 residues. The CDR3 DNA is TGCAGCGGGAGGAGGGGAGAGAACACTGAAGCTTTCTTT. Amino acid sequence: CSGRRGENTEAFF.

J is TRBJ2-2 and V is TRBV2; 7 bases map to TRBD1. Losses at the gene ends were 6 bases for V and 0 bases for J; bases not matched to a gene: 1. The CDR3 totals 14 residues. CDR1 and CDR2 from the germline V gene are SNHLY and FYNNEI. The CDR3 loop is CASRGTANTGELFF. CDR3 DNA sequence: TGTGCCAGCAGGGGGACAGCGAACACCGGGGAGCTGTTTTTT. The full variable domain, completed using reference TRBV2 and TRBJ2-2, is EPEVTQTPSHQVTQMGQEVILRCVPISNHLYFYWYRQILGQKVEFLVSFYNNEISEKSEIFDDQFSVERPDGSNFTLKIRSTKLEDSAMYFCASRGTANTGELFFGEGSRLTVL.

This clone has a single count. This chain uses TRBV19 with TRBJ1-2; TRBD1 matches 9 bases. CDR1 and CDR2 from the germline V gene are LNHDA and SQIVND (reference sequence). The CDR3 sequence is 14 residues long. J lost 4 bases, V lost 2 bases, and 2 bases had no gene match. DNA of the CDR3: TGTGCCAGTAGTATAAGGGACAGGGTCTATGGCTACACCTTC. Protein product: CASSIRDRVYGYTF.

The chain uses TRBV7-8 and TRBJ2-7; the D gene is possibly TRBD1 (5 bases). Deletions cut 5 bases from V and 3 bases from J, with 11 bases between. The CDR3 extends over 13 amino acids. Per germline, CDR1 SGHVS and CDR2 FQNEAQ. CDR3 sequence: CASSLDSLYEQYF. The CDR3 DNA sequence: TGTGCCAGCAGCCTCGACAGCCTCTACGAGCAGTACTTC.

The chain links TRBV6-5 to TRBJ2-2; D not resolved. There are 15 residues in the CDR3. Looked up from germline, CDR1 is MNHEY and CDR2 is SVGAGI. Trimming removed 7 bases at V and 0 bases at J, with 12 bases between. CDR3 loop: CASKRSLANTGELFF. CDR3 bases: TGTGCCAGCAAAAGGAGCCTCGCGAACACCGGGGAGCTGTTTTTT.

The chain is built from TRBV10-3 and TRBJ1-3; TRBD1 might be the D (5 bases). Germline-derived CDR1 and CDR2 are ENHRY and SYGVKD. There are 13 residues in the CDR3. Between the trimmed V and J ends, which lost 11 bases and 3 bases, there was a span of 14 bases. This CDR3 is CASQRGLGNTIYF. In DNA form, the CDR3 reads TGTGCCTCCCAGAGGGGACTTGGAAACACCATATATTTT.

This clone occurred once. The chain has TRBV7-2 and TRBJ1-4, with 9 bases identical to TRBD1. V lost 5 bases to trimming and J lost 7 bases; unmatched junction nucleotides: 5. This CDR3 region has 14 residues. The germline CDR1 and CDR2 sequences are SGHTA and FQGNSA. CDR3 bases: TGTGCCAGCAGCCCGGGACAGGGTGGTGAAAAACTGTTTTTT. Residues: CASSPGQGGEKLFF.

The chain links TRBV18 to TRBJ1-6; D is perhaps TRBD1 (6 bases). The CDR3 is 17 residues long. Germline V gene data show CDR1 as KGHSH and CDR2 as LQKENI. V was pared by 4 bases and J by 1 base, with 14 bases between. CDR3 sequence: CASSLSIGQSYNSPLHF. CDR3 DNA: TGTGCCAGCTCACTTTCCATCGGACAGTCCTATAATTCACCCCTCCACTTT. The variable domain in full, with the rest retrieved from reference TRBV18 and TRBJ1-6, is NAGVMQNPRHLVRRRGQEARLRCSPMKGHSHVYWYRQLPEEGLKFMVYLQKENIIDESGMPKERFSAEFPKEGPSILRIQQVVRGDSAAYFCASSLSIGQSYNSPLHFGNGTRLTVT.

This sequence joins TRBV7-3 and TRBJ2-5; TRBD1 might be the D (6 bases). The V gene lost 2 bases and the J gene lost 0 bases, with 13 bases spanning the gap. CDR1 is SGHTA, CDR2 FQGTGA, per germline. CDR3 length: 16 amino acids. CDR3 region: CASSLGQIVYQETQYF. CDR3 nucleotide sequence: TGTGCCAGCAGCTTAGGACAGATTGTGTACCAAGAGACCCAGTACTTC. Looking up the rest from reference TRBV7-3 and TRBJ2-5 gives the full variable domain: GAGVSQTPSNKVTEKGKYVELRCDPISGHTALYWYRQSLGQGPEFLIYFQGTGAADDSGLPNDRFFAVRPEGSVSTLKIQRTERGDSAVYLCASSLGQIVYQETQYFGPGTRLLVL.

V gene TRBV19 combines with J gene TRBJ2-7, with 7 positions matching TRBD1. Germline CDR1 is LNHDA and CDR2 is SQIVND (reference sequence). V shed 4 bases and J 4 bases; nucleotides not matched to a gene: 10. The CDR3 contains 15 residues. The chain's CDR3 is CASSKPTGEEYEQYF. The CDR3 DNA reads TGTGCCAGTAGTAAACCCACAGGGGAAGAATACGAGCAGTACTTC. Full variable domain (remainder filled in from reference TRBV19 and TRBJ2-7): DGGITQSPKYLFRKEGQNVTLSCEQNLNHDAMYWYRQDPGQGLRLIYYSQIVNDFQKGDIAEGYSVSREKKESFPLTVTSAQKNPTAFYLCASSKPTGEEYEQYFGPGTRLTVT.

The chain is built from TRBV6-5 and TRBJ2-3; 8 bases line up with TRBD2. Germline-derived CDR1 and CDR2 are MNHEY and SVGAGI. The CDR3 is made up of 14 amino acids. With V trimmed by 7 bases and J by 4 bases, 7 bases remained unmatched. The CDR3 here is CASKTQTSADTQYF. The CDR3 coding sequence is TGTGCCAGCAAAACCCAGACTAGCGCAGATACGCAGTATTTT.

In this sample, this clone turned up a few times. The gene calls are TRBV24-1 and TRBJ2-1, with TRBD1 as a possible D gene (6 bases). In germline, CDR1 is KGHDR, CDR2 SFDVKD. CDR3 size: 12 residues. Trimming took off 9 bases at V and 10 bases at J, with 15 bases between the two ends. In nucleotides, the CDR3 is TGTGCCACCCGGACAGTTACGGGCGAGCAGTTCTTC. Translation: CATRTVTGEQFF.

The CDR3 nucleotides are TGCGCCAGCAGCCAAGTCCCATCTAGCGGGGGGTCGACCTACGAGCAGTACTTC. Translation: CASSQVPSSGGSTYEQYF. The chain recombines TRBV4-1 with TRBJ2-7, with 11 bases identical to TRBD2. J lost 2 bases, V lost 1 base, and 10 bases had no gene match. CDR1 and CDR2 (germline): MGHRA, YSYEKL. CDR3 length: 18 residues.

The chain is built from TRBV6-4 and TRBJ2-2, with TRBD2 matching 11 bases. CDR3 length: 15 residues. Germline V gene data show CDR1 as MRHNA and CDR2 as SNTAGT. After removal of 6 bases from V and 6 bases from J, the junction contained 6 bases not matched to a gene. The CDR3 DNA is TGTGCCAGCAGCAAACTAGCGGGGGATCCCGGGGAGCTGTTTTTT. It is translated as CASSKLAGDPGELFF.

The V call is TRBV3-1 (or the pseudogene TRBV3-2), the J call TRBJ2-7; no clear D. V lost 2 bases, J lost 5 bases, and 4 bases lay in between. Per the germline V gene, CDR1 is LGHDT and CDR2 is YNNKEL (reference sequence). The CDR3 contains 11 residues. CDR3 bases: TGTGCCAGCAGCCAAAGAGACGAGCAGTACTTC. This encodes CASSQRDEQYF.

The V gene is TRBV3-1 (or the pseudogene TRBV3-2), the J gene TRBJ1-1; 10 bases agree with TRBD1. This CDR3 has 14 amino acids. Germline V gene lookup returns CDR1 LGHDT and CDR2 YNNKEL (reference sequence). V lost 3 bases, J lost 12 bases, and 10 bases stayed unmatched. The CDR3 here is CASSQRGDRGFSFF. DNA of the CDR3: TGTGCCAGCAGCCAGAGAGGGGACAGGGGTTTCTCTTTCTTT.

V gene TRBV7-8 combines with J gene TRBJ2-1; perhaps TRBD2 as D (5 bases). The CDR3 runs 16 residues. Germline V gene data show CDR1 as SGHVS and CDR2 as FQNEAQ. The V gene lost 0 bases and the J gene lost 3 bases, with 12 bases spanning the gap. CDR3 coding DNA: TGTGCCAGCAGCTTAGCGCGGGCTAGACTCTACAATGAGCAGTTCTTC. Protein: CASSLARARLYNEQFF.

In nucleotides, the CDR3 is TGCGCCAGCAGTGAGTCAAGAAGGGGCACTGAAGCTTTCTTT. Its protein is CASSESRRGTEAFF. V gene TRBV10-2 combines with J gene TRBJ1-1, with a weak D call TRBD1 (5 bases). From germline, CDR1 is WSHSY and CDR2 SAAADI. Trimming removed 0 bases from V and 4 bases from J, with 9 bases in between. The CDR3 totals 14 residues.

This chain uses TRBV7-2 with TRBJ2-7, with TRBD2 matching over 7 bases. The germline V gene encodes CDR1 SGHTA and CDR2 FQGNSA. V lost 4 bases, J lost 3 bases, and 9 bases stayed unmatched. The CDR3 totals 15 residues. The DNA of the CDR3 is TGTGCCAGCAGCTCGACCCCGCTAGCGGTCTACGAGCAGTACTTC. Protein product: CASSSTPLAVYEQYF. The full variable domain, its missing parts supplied by reference TRBV7-2 and TRBJ2-7, is GAGVSQSPSNKVTEKGKDVELRCDPISGHTALYWYRQSLGQGLEFLIYFQGNSAPDKSGLPSDRFSAERTGGSVSTLTIQRTQQEDSAVYLCASSSTPLAVYEQYFGPGTRLTVT.

V usage is TRBV19 and J usage is TRBJ1-2, with D perhaps matching TRBD1 (5 bases). Germline V lookup: CDR1 LNHDA, CDR2 SQIVND (reference sequence). This CDR3 region has 13 residues. The V end lost 6 bases, the J end lost 7 bases, and 15 bases lay between the germline ends. The chain's CDR3 is CASRTPDIGGYTF. The CDR3 DNA reads TGTGCCAGTAGAACTCCGGACATTGGTGGCTACACCTTC.